This T cell receptor beta chain was sequenced for a study of blood T cell repertoires in COVID-19. As for the study in general: Acute and convalescent COVID-19 samples came from the United States, Italy and Spain.

The CDR3 extends over 15 amino acids. CDR1 is KGHSH and CDR2 is LQKENI in the germline V gene. V was clipped by 3 bases and J by 5 bases; unmatched bases: 7. Profiling relied on immunoSEQ multiplex PCR, and the TCRdb table lists in-frame clones only, not all of them. The sample shows 300,000 to 400,000 clones, 86% of them seen only once. The chain joins TRBV18 to TRBJ2-7; 10 bases line up with TRBD1. The source of this sequence is a woman in her 40s with acute COVID-19. The sample consisted of PBMCs or T cells enriched from blood (not recorded which). CDR3: CASSPLGTGVHEQYF. DNA of the CDR3: TGTGCCAGCTCACCCCTCGGGACAGGGGTCCACGAGCAGTACTTC.